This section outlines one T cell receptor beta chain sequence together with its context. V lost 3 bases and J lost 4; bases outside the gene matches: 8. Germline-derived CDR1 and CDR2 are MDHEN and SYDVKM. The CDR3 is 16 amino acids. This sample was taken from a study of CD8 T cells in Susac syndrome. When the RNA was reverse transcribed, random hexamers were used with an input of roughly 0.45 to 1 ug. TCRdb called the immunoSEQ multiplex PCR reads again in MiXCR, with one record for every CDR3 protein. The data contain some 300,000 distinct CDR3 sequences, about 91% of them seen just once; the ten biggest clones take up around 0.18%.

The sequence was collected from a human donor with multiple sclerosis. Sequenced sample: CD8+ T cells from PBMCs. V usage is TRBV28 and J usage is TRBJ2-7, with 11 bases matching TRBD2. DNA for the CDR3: TGTGCCAGCAGTTTGGGAAGACTAGCGGGATGGTACGAGCAGTACTTC. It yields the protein CASSLGRLAGWYEQYF.